This TCR beta chain was observed in a study of cytomegalovirus exposure and HLA in healthy donors. Study-wide points: Most TCR sequences showed up rarely, but some public TCRs showed up in many donors.

V lost 5 bases and J 4 bases, leaving 9 bases between the germline ends. The germline V gene encodes CDR1 MDHEN and CDR2 SYDVKM. This CDR3 spans 12 amino acids. PCR used 60 Vbeta primers and 13 Jbeta primers. The assay was immunoSEQ multiplex PCR, and TCRdb's table has in-frame clones only and misses some. The sample has roughly 250,000 clones, about 80% seen once. This clone was seen just once. Antigen specificity is unknown. The receptor's source is a girl aged 2 to 9 in good health and CMV-seronegative. This chain uses TRBV28 with TRBJ2-7; TRBD1 is a possible D gene (5 bases). Sample: PBMCs. The chain's CDR3 is CASSVGPYEQYF. The CDR3 DNA reads as TGTGCCAGCAGTGTGGGGCCATACGAGCAGTACTTC.